This TCR beta chain appears in the sequencing data of a study of shared clonotypes between healthy human individuals. Study-wide results and caveats: Depth was large, yet rarefaction showed that sorted-subset sequencing was incomplete.

With regard to this clone: Its matching antigen is unknown.

V was trimmed by 6 bases and J by 0 bases, leaving 12 bases between them. The V gene's germline CDR1 is SNHLY and CDR2 FYNNEI. This CDR3 comprises 16 residues. The table came from immunoSEQ multiplex PCR; TCRdb's copy has only in-frame clones and leaves some out. The sample has over a million clones; more than 65% are singletons. This TCR came from a young man in good health. The rearrangement links TRBV2 to TRBJ1-6; D ambiguous. The sequencing sample was made of memory CD4+ T cells sorted from blood. Indicated subset: CD45RA-negative fraction. The CDR3 sequence is CASSPPRSSYNSPLHF. CDR3 sequence (DNA): TGTGCCAGCAGCCCCCCTAGGAGCTCCTATAATTCACCCCTCCACTTT.